This T cell receptor beta chain was documented in a study of shared clonotypes between healthy human individuals. Notes on the study in general: It was the few donors that limited the genetic and exposure-history diversity represented.

Loaded into unsorted PBMC replicate PCRs was about 0.3 ug DNA, 25,000 to 30,000 T cell genomes. Some clones are missing from TCRdb's copy, which holds only in-frame ones; the method was immunoSEQ multiplex PCR. Here the sample spans approximately 470,000 clones, roughly 80% being singletons. The CDR3 totals 15 residues. CDR1 is SGHRS, CDR2 YFSETQ, per germline. The ends were cut back, 4 bases at V and 0 bases at J, with 11 bases in the middle. The healthy adult donors were HIV-negative and reported no recent acute infections or vaccinations. Every donor, a Caucasian adult, lived in Nashville, Tennessee. A note on this clone: Its antigen remains unidentified.

The specimen sequenced was PBMCs. This TCR came from a woman between 40 and 50 years old in good health. Some clones in this sample may be carry-over from other donors' samples. The J gene is TRBJ2-1, the V gene TRBV5-1, with D uncertain. In DNA, the CDR3 is TGCGCCAGCAGCGACGCAGATATCTCCTACAATGAGCAGTTCTTC. Its translation: CASSDADISYNEQFF.